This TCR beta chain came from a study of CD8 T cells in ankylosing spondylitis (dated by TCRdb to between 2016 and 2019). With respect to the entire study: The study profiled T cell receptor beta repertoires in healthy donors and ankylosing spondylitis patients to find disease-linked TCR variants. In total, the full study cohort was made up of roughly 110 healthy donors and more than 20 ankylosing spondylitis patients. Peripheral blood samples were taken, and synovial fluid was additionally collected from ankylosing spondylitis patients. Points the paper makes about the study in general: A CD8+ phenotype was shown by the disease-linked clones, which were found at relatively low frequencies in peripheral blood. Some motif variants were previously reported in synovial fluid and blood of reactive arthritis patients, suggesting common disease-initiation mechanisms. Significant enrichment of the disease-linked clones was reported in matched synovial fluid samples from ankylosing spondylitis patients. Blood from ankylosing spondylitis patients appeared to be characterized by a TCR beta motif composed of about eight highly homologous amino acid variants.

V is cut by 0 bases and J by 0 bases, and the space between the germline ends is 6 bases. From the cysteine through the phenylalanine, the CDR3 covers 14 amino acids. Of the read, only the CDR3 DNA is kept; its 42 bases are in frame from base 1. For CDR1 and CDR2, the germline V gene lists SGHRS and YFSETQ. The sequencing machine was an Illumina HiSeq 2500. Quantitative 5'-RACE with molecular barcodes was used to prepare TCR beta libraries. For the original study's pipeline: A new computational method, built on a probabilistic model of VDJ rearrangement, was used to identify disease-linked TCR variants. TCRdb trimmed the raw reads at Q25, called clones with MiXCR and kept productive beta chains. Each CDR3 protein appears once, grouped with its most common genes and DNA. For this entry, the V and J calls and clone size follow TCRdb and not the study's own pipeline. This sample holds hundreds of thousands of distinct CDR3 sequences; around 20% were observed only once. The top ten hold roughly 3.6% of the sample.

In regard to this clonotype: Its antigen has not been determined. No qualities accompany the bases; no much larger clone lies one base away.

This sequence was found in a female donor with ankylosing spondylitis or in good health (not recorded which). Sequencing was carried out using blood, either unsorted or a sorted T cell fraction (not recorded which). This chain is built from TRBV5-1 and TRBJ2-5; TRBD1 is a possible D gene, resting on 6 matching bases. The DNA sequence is TGCGCCAGCAGCTTGGGGACAGACCAAGAGACCCAGTACTTC. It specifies CASSLGTDQETQYF. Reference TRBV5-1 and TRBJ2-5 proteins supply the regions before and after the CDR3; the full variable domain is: KAGVTQTPRYLIKTRGQQVTLSCSPISGHRSVSWYQQTPGQGLQFLFEYFSETQRNKGNFPGRFSGRQFSNSRSEMNVSTLELGDSALYLCASSLGTDQETQYFGPGTRLLVL.